This T cell receptor beta chain was retrieved from a study of T cells in localized non-small cell lung cancer. As to this clone: Its antigen is not identified.

The germline V gene encodes CDR1 SGDLS and CDR2 YYNGEE. V gave up 3 bases and J gave up 0 bases, with 12 bases separating them. The CDR3 loop spans 15 amino acids. Notes on the study in general: There was higher T cell clonality in uninvolved adjacent lung than in tumor, and it was highest there. A median of about 60 of the top 100 tumor clones appeared in adjacent lung, which was paired and uninvolved. Longer survival (overall) was linked to higher T cell density in blood. As only one tumor region underwent sequencing, heterogeneity remains possible.

Clones were sequenced by immunoSEQ multiplex PCR, and TCRdb holds only the in-frame ones, with some missing. The sample shows 15,000 to 20,000 clones, 70% to 90% of them seen only once. This material consisted of peripheral blood, taken before any cancer treatment. The rearrangement uses TRBV9 and TRBJ2-5; D tentatively reads TRBD1 or TRBD2 (5 bases each). This receptor was obtained from an older female donor with stage III squamous cell lung carcinoma. CDR3 in DNA: TGTGCCAGCAGCGCCCTGGGACGGCACCAAGAGACCCAGTACTTC. Encoded protein: CASSALGRHQETQYF.